Following are 6 T cell receptor beta chains from one sample sequenced in a study of PD-1 blockade in mismatch repair-deficient tumors. This table comes from immunoSEQ multiplex PCR, and its TCRdb copy is limited to in-frame clones, with some not included. The sample contains 76,000 or so clones, 70% to 90% of which appear only once. The source was peripheral blood, collected 44 weeks after starting pembrolizumab. The receptors stem from an adult with mismatch repair-deficient cancer.

This clone was seen once. The rearrangement links TRBV10-1 to TRBJ2-7, with 9 nucleotides matching TRBD1. The CDR3 spans 14 residues. The V segment lost 3 bases and the J segment 4 bases; nucleotides outside the gene matches: 4. In germline, CDR1 is WNHNN, CDR2 SYGVQD (reference sequence). In DNA form, the CDR3 reads TGCGCCAGCAGTGAAAACAGGGGGCAGTACGAGCAGTACTTC. It codes for CASSENRGQYEQYF.

The genes are TRBV5-1 and TRBJ2-1; the match to TRBD2 covers 7 bases. V was pared by 4 bases and J by 7 bases, with 8 bases of the junction left unmatched. The CDR3 spans 14 residues. The germline V gene encodes CDR1 SGHRS and CDR2 YFSETQ. The CDR3 is CASSGGSGLNEQFF. The CDR3 DNA sequence: TGCGCCAGCAGCGGCGGGAGCGGATTAAATGAGCAGTTCTTC.

This rearrangement joins TRBV18 to TRBJ2-7; TRBD1 aligns across 8 bases. Germline V gives CDR1 KGHSH, CDR2 LQKENI. CDR3 length: 13 residues. Trimming cost V 6 bases and J 6 bases; bases outside gene matches: 7. As DNA, the CDR3 is TGTGCCAGCTCCCGACAGGGGCTCCCCGAGCAGTACTTC. This codes for CASSRQGLPEQYF.

The chain couples TRBV19 to TRBJ2-2; 13 bases are a match to TRBD2. Germline CDR1 is LNHDA and CDR2 is SQIVND (reference sequence). This CDR3 region has 20 residues. V lost 3 bases to trimming and J lost 0 bases; unmatched junction nucleotides: 10. The CDR3 region is CASSMTRGLAGAPNTGELFF. The CDR3 DNA reads as TGTGCCAGTAGTATGACGCGTGGACTAGCGGGAGCGCCGAACACCGGGGAGCTGTTTTTT.

The chain combines TRBV6-6 with TRBJ1-1, with 9 bases lining up with TRBD1. After removal of 6 bases from V and 8 bases from J, the junction contained 1 base not matched to a gene. Germline V gene sequence: CDR1 MNHNY, CDR2 SVGAGI (reference sequence). The CDR3 contains 11 residues. CDR3 in amino acids: CASRGQGEAFF. CDR3 nucleotides: TGTGCCAGCAGGGGACAGGGAGAAGCTTTCTTT.

The V and J genes are TRBV10-1 and TRBJ2-1, with 9 positions matching TRBD2. CDR3 length: 16 amino acids. V was clipped by 2 bases and J by 7 bases; unmatched bases: 9. The germline CDR1 and CDR2 sequences are WNHNN and SYGVQD (reference sequence). The DNA for the CDR3 is TGCGCCAGCAGTGAGGCCCAGGGACTAGCTATGAATGAGCAGTTCTTC. It yields the protein CASSEAQGLAMNEQFF.